The entry below describes one TCR beta chain. What it binds is unknown. Separate cDNA molecules each had unique molecular identifiers attached to them. TCRdb fed the 5' RACE reads into MiXCR, producing one record per CDR3 protein. The sample gives 95,000 to 100,000 distinct CDR3 sequences, roughly 13% of which show up once; approximately 2.3% is in the top ten. The data originate from a study of early T cells in non-severe SARS-CoV-2 infection. Looking at the study overall: Sequencing of bulk RNA from unsorted whole blood was done, without chain pairing.

Study observations and caveats: Comparison of clonotypes with VDJdb favored anti-spike CD8 responses while missing private and CD4 specificities.

Germline values: CDR1 DFQATT, CDR2 SNEGSKA (reference sequence). V shed 7 bases and J shed 1 base, with 10 bases lying between them. The CDR3 is made up of 12 amino acids. The clonotype originates from an adult who was a healthcare worker with PCR-confirmed SARS-CoV-2 infection or an uninfected control (not recorded which). What was sequenced was whole blood. The chain is built from TRBV20-1 and TRBJ1-1; no reliable D call. The CDR3 coding sequence is TGCAGTGGGGAGCTAAAGAACACTGAAGCTTTCTTT. It yields the protein CSGELKNTEAFF.